This record concerns one T cell receptor beta chain sequence. CDR3 size: 13 residues. Looked up from germline, CDR1 is SGHAT and CDR2 is FQNNGV. The V end was cut by 0 bases, the J end by 5 bases, with 7 bases between. The data stem from a study of blood T cell repertoires in COVID-19. Across the study: PBMCs, B-cell-depleted T cells, or T cells were the source of the cDNA or gDNA that made up the material.

Method: immunoSEQ multiplex PCR; TCRdb's copy keeps in-frame clones and lacks some. The top ten hold over 2% of the sample, which has about 270,000 clones, more than 75% seen once. This TCR derives from a woman between 45 and 60 years old with acute or convalescent COVID-19. V and J are TRBV11-2 and TRBJ1-2, with D uncertain. Specimen: peripheral blood. The DNA for the CDR3 is TGTGCCAGCAGCTTAGATGGCCCGTATGGCTACACCTTC. Its translation is CASSLDGPYGYTF.